This is a list of T cell receptor beta chains from one sample in a study of technical replicates of blood from several donors. Clones were read by immunoSEQ multiplex PCR, and TCRdb kept only the in-frame ones, dropping some. The sample holds tens of thousands of clones; about 90% are singletons and the top ten take about 5.1%. What was sequenced was PBMCs. Every receptor here comes from a human donor in good health. Some clones in this sample may be carry-over from other donors' samples. CDR3s include the opening cysteine and the closing phenylalanine or tryptophan. A D gene is named only where the DNA matches it firmly. The size field is filled for only some rows; it gives once, few, many or a size class.

>TRBJ1-1|NA|15|NA|TRBV10-3
CAISESRGLTTEAFF
TGTGCCATCAGTGAGTCGCGAGGGTTAACAACTGAAGCTTTCTTT
>TRBJ1-2|once|11|NA|TRBV30
CAGGWDYGYTF
TGTGCCGGGGGGTGGGACTATGGCTACACCTTC
>TRBJ2-1|NA|13|NA|TRBV7-9
CASSLTGDNEQFF
TGTGCCAGCAGCTTGACAGGTGACAATGAGCAGTTCTTC
>TRBJ2-7|NA|14|NA|TRBV7-6
CASSLGEPTGEQYF
TGTGCCAGCAGCTTAGGTGAACCGACGGGGGAGCAGTACTTC
>TRBJ2-3|NA|15|TRBD2|TRBV9
CASSSLAEDTDTQYF
TGTGCCAGCAGCTCACTAGCGGAAGACACAGATACGCAGTATTTT
>TRBJ1-3|NA|17|NA|TRBV27
CASSLGSTVRSGNTIYF
TGTGCCAGCAGTTTAGGGTCGACAGTCCGTTCTGGAAACACCATATATTTT
>TRBJ1-4|NA|18|NA|TRBV5-1
CASSPKGHAAPTNEKLFF
TGCGCCAGCAGCCCGAAGGGACACGCCGCTCCAACTAATGAAAAACTGTTTTTT
>TRBJ1-1|few|16|TRBD1|TRBV29-1
CSVVGQGFGGNTEAFF
TGCAGCGTTGTAGGACAGGGGTTTGGTGGAAACACTGAAGCTTTCTTT
>TRBJ2-7|NA|15|NA|TRBV11-3
CASSFWWGQDYEQYF
TGTGCCAGCAGCTTTTGGTGGGGACAAGACTACGAGCAGTACTTC
>TRBJ2-6|NA|14|NA|TRBV6-5
CASSYDTGANVLTF
TGTGCCAGCAGTTACGACACTGGGGCCAACGTCCTGACTTTC
>TRBJ2-7|NA|14|TRBD1|TRBV5-4
CASSVLDRAYEQYF
TGTGCCAGCAGCGTACTTGACAGGGCCTACGAGCAGTACTTC
>TRBJ1-5|NA|16|NA|TRBV7-2
CASSLVAGVSNQPQHF
TGTGCCAGCAGCTTAGTAGCGGGGGTTAGCAATCAGCCCCAGCATTTT
>TRBJ1-1|NA|13|NA|TRBV19
CASSLTPFYEAFF
TGTGCCAGTAGTCTTACTCCCTTCTATGAAGCTTTCTTT
>TRBJ1-6|NA|15|NA|TRBV7-2
CASSLRSSSDSPLHF
TGTGCCAGCAGCTTACGGTCATCCTCGGATTCACCCCTCCACTTT